The 22 T cell receptor beta chains below were found in one sample sequenced in a study of cutaneous CD30+ T cell lymphoproliferative disorder and hepatitis E (dated by TCRdb to between 2017 and 2018). The receptor library was made with the immunoSEQ multiplex PCR assay. Not all clones reach the TCRdb copy of this immuneACCESS table, which keeps in-frame sequences only. Checked studies attribute under half of the gap to unresolved V genes and leave the rest unexplained. The sample table contains about 7,700 clones; only one count was recorded for 74% of them. The ten most abundant clones make up roughly 1% of the sample. Sequenced: blood. The origin of the receptors is a human donor with a cutaneous T cell lymphoproliferative disorder associated with hepatitis E virus.

The V gene is TRBV9, the J gene TRBJ1-1, with a tentative D call TRBD1 (5 bases). Germline lookup yields CDR1 SGDLS and CDR2 YYNGEE. This CDR3 contains 14 residues. With 0 bases removed from V and 10 bases from J, the gap between germline ends came to 16 bases. CDR3 residues: CASSVGGGRRGAFF. In DNA form, the CDR3 reads TGTGCCAGCAGCGTAGGTGGGGGAAGAAGGGGAGCTTTCTTT. The full variable domain, rest sourced from reference TRBV9 and TRBJ1-1, is DSGVTQTPKHLITATGQRVTLRCSPRSGDLSVYWYQQSLDQGLQFLIQYYNGEERAKGNILERFSAQQFPDLHSELNLSSLELGDSALYFCASSVGGGRRGAFFGQGTRLTVV.

The V gene is TRBV14, the J gene TRBJ2-2; D is uncertain. The length of the CDR3 is 12 residues. In germline, CDR1 is SGHDN, CDR2 FVKESK. Trimming stripped 2 bases from V and 6 bases from J, with 4 bases between. The CDR3 sequence is CASSQRPGELFF. The CDR3 bases are TGTGCCAGCAGCCAACGCCCCGGGGAGCTGTTTTTT.

The chain recombines TRBV7-2 with TRBJ2-6; maybe TRBD1 (6 bases). Germline V gene lookup returns CDR1 SGHTA and CDR2 FQGNSA. V lost 5 bases to trimming and J lost 5 bases, with 19 bases between them. The CDR3 contains 17 residues. This CDR3 reads CASSEGERQSRANVLTF. The CDR3 DNA follows: TGTGCCAGCAGCGAGGGGGAACGACAAAGTCGGGCCAACGTCCTGACTTTC.

The J gene is TRBJ2-3, the V gene TRBV27, with D perhaps matching TRBD2 (6 bases). The CDR3 is 18 residues long. V lost 4 bases and J 4 bases, leaving 24 bases between the germline ends. Per germline, CDR1 MNHEY and CDR2 SMNVEV (reference sequence). CDR3 loop: CASSSPISGGITSDTQYF. The CDR3 DNA reads TGTGCCAGCAGTTCCCCGATTTCCGGAGGGATCACTTCAGATACGCAGTATTTT.

The rearrangement uses TRBV4-2 and TRBJ1-5; possible D gene TRBD1, 5 bases. Germline CDR1 LGHNA, CDR2 YNFKEQ. This CDR3 is built from 15 residues. Trimming removed 0 bases at V and 4 bases at J, with 10 bases between. As DNA, the CDR3 is TGTGCCAGCAGCCAAGATTTCAGGGATAATCAGCCCCAGCATTTT. It yields the protein CASSQDFRDNQPQHF.

This chain joins TRBV7-8 and TRBJ1-5; unclear D gene. CDR3 size: 16 residues. Trimming left V 2 bases short and J 1 base short, with 12 bases between. CDR1 and CDR2 (germline): SGHVS, FQNEAQ. DNA for the CDR3: TGTGCCAGCAGCTTACTCGGCGGAAGAAGCAATCAGCCCCAGCATTTT. Amino acids: CASSLLGGRSNQPQHF.

This chain joins TRBV4-2 and TRBJ1-6, with 9 positions matching TRBD1. CDR1 is LGHNA and CDR2 is YNFKEQ in the germline V gene. CDR3 length: 17 residues. V was clipped by 0 bases and J by 9 bases; unmatched bases: 9. The CDR3 coding sequence is TGTGCCAGCAGCCAAGAGGGAGGGGACAGGGTGGGTTCACCCCTCCACTTT. It specifies CASSQEGGDRVGSPLHF.

This clone was recorded a few times. This chain uses TRBV28 with TRBJ1-3, with D possibly matching TRBD1 (6 bases). CDR3 length: 15 residues. Per the germline V gene, CDR1 is MDHEN and CDR2 is SYDVKM. V lost 3 bases to trimming and J lost 7 bases, with 16 bases between them. CDR3 nucleotide sequence: TGTGCCAGCAGTTTCCCCTTGCAGGGGAGGAACACCATATATTTT. This gives the protein CASSFPLQGRNTIYF. The entire variable domain, with the rest obtained from reference TRBV28 and TRBJ1-3, is as follows: DVKVTQSSRYLVKRTGEKVFLECVQDMDHENMFWYRQDPGLGLRLIYFSYDVKMKEKGDIPEGYSVSREKKERFSLILESASTNQTSMYLCASSFPLQGRNTIYFGEGSWLTVV.

The CDR3 spells CASSYSEGGEKLFF. The CDR3 nucleotides are TGTGCCAGCAGTTACTCAGAGGGGGGTGAAAAACTGTTTTTT. The rearrangement uses TRBV6-5 and TRBJ1-4; D might be TRBD1 (6 bases). This CDR3 region has 14 residues. CDR1 MNHEY and CDR2 SVGAGI come from the germline V gene. V shed 0 bases and J shed 7 bases, with 9 bases lying between them.

This clone was found a few times. The rearrangement links TRBV9 to TRBJ2-7, with D maybe TRBD1 (6 bases). This CDR3 region has 13 residues. V shed 4 bases and J shed 3 bases, with 11 bases lying between them. CDR1 and CDR2 from the germline V gene are SGDLS and YYNGEE. CDR3 in DNA: TGTGCCAGCAGCCAGGGGTGGGACTACGAGCAGTACTTC. Protein: CASSQGWDYEQYF.

The chain links TRBV11-3 to TRBJ1-1, with 7 bases matching TRBD1. V lost 5 bases, J lost 4 bases, and 7 bases stayed unmatched. Per the germline V gene, CDR1 is SGHNT and CDR2 is YENEEA. This CDR3 has 14 amino acids. CDR3 sequence (DNA): TGTGCCAGCAGCCCCTCCCAGGGGGGCACTGAAGCTTTCTTT. This gives the protein CASSPSQGGTEAFF.

The V call is TRBV27, the J call TRBJ1-1; no reliable D call. In germline, CDR1 is MNHEY, CDR2 SMNVEV (reference sequence). This CDR3 is 13 amino acids long. V was cut by 4 bases and J by 2 bases, with 8 bases left in between. CDR3 sequence reads: CASSSGSNTEAFF. The CDR3 coding sequence is TGTGCCAGCAGTTCCGGTAGTAACACTGAAGCTTTCTTT.

This chain uses TRBV6-5 with TRBJ2-5, with TRBD1 matching 7 bases. CDR1 and CDR2 from the germline V gene are MNHEY and SVGAGI. Losses at the gene ends were 5 bases for V and 2 bases for J; bases not matched to a gene: 5. The CDR3 contains 14 residues. This CDR3 reads CASSHDRVQETQYF. The CDR3 DNA reads as TGTGCCAGCAGTCATGACAGGGTTCAAGAGACCCAGTACTTC.

The chain has TRBV4-2 and TRBJ1-5; D uncertain. Per the germline V gene, CDR1 is LGHNA and CDR2 is YNFKEQ. V lost 0 bases to trimming and J lost 6 bases, with 12 bases between them. The CDR3 contains 15 residues. CDR3 in amino acids: CASSQDSGIGQPQHF. For the CDR3, the DNA is TGTGCCAGCAGCCAAGATTCCGGGATTGGTCAGCCCCAGCATTTT.

The chain combines TRBV28 with TRBJ1-2; D not resolved. The CDR3 contains 12 residues. The V end lost 4 bases, the J end lost 4 bases, and 7 bases lay between the germline ends. CDR1 MDHEN and CDR2 SYDVKM come from the germline V gene. CDR3 bases: TGTGCCAGCAGTTCTGATCCCTATGGCTACACCTTC. This sequence encodes CASSSDPYGYTF.

The chain joins TRBV2 to TRBJ1-1; the D gene is possibly TRBD1 (6 bases). The CDR3 contains 11 residues. With 6 bases removed from V and 8 bases from J, the gap between germline ends came to 10 bases. Germline loops: CDR1 SNHLY, CDR2 FYNNEI. This chain's CDR3 is CASSDGQEAFF. The CDR3 DNA reads as TGTGCCAGCAGCGATGGACAGGAAGCTTTCTTT.

V gene TRBV7-8 combines with J gene TRBJ2-7; the D gene is possibly TRBD2 (6 bases). V shed 0 bases and J shed 3 bases, with 15 bases lying between them. Germline assignment: CDR1 SGHVS and CDR2 FQNEAQ. This CDR3 spans 16 amino acids. In nucleotides, the CDR3 is TGTGCCAGCAGCTTAGCACCCGGACTTAGCGGCTACGAGCAGTACTTC. Its protein is CASSLAPGLSGYEQYF.

This chain uses TRBV4-3 with TRBJ1-2; a possible D gene is TRBD1 (5 bases). The V gene's germline CDR1 is LGHNA and CDR2 YSLEER. Trimming took off 1 base at V and 4 bases at J, with 13 bases between the two ends. This CDR3 has 15 amino acids. The CDR3 is CASSQASGTAYGYTF. The CDR3 nucleotides are TGCGCCAGCAGCCAAGCTTCCGGGACCGCCTATGGCTACACCTTC.

V is TRBV5-6 and J is TRBJ2-1, with D perhaps matching TRBD1 (6 bases). The germline V and J ends were trimmed by 4 bases and 4 bases, with 12 bases remaining between them. The germline gives CDR1 SGHDT, CDR2 YYEEEE. The length of the CDR3 is 14 residues. The CDR3 DNA reads TGTGCCAGCAGCACCGGACAGCCGTACAATGAGCAGTTCTTC. Translation: CASSTGQPYNEQFF.

This clone was seen only a few times. This chain joins TRBV7-2 and TRBJ2-5, with D perhaps TRBD2 (5 bases). V shed 5 bases and J shed 2 bases, with 15 bases lying between them. The CDR3 runs 15 residues. Per germline, CDR1 SGHTA and CDR2 FQGNSA. CDR3 protein: CASSPQERKQETQYF. DNA of the CDR3: TGTGCCAGCAGCCCCCAGGAGCGGAAACAAGAGACCCAGTACTTC. The full variable domain, in which reference TRBV7-2 and TRBJ2-5 provide the parts outside the CDR3, is GAGVSQSPSNKVTEKGKDVELRCDPISGHTALYWYRQSLGQGLEFLIYFQGNSAPDKSGLPSDRFSAERTGGSVSTLTIQRTQQEDSAVYLCASSPQERKQETQYFGPGTRLLVL.

This clone was seen a handful of times. CDR3 residues: CASRGGRGRGLTAFF. The DNA for the CDR3 is TGTGCCAGCAGGGGCGGGCGGGGCAGGGGGCTCACGGCTTTCTTT. V usage is TRBV6-5 and J usage is TRBJ1-1, with TRBD1 identical over 8 bases. The CDR3 consists of 15 residues. V lost 6 bases and J lost 11; bases outside the gene matches: 17. Germline V gene data show CDR1 as MNHEY and CDR2 as SVGAGI.

The V call is TRBV10-3, the J call TRBJ2-3, with 8 bases that match TRBD2. The V and J ends lost 10 bases and 2 bases, in that order; junction bases with no gene match: 8. Germline loops: CDR1 ENHRY, CDR2 SYGVKD. The length of the CDR3 is 14 residues. The CDR3, as DNA: TGTGCCACATTAGCGGGGAATCCCACAGATACGCAGTATTTT. Translation: CATLAGNPTDTQYF.